These T cell receptor beta chains were read from a single sample in a study of cytomegalovirus exposure and HLA in healthy donors. Sequencing was performed with immunoSEQ multiplex PCR; in TCRdb, only in-frame clones are kept and a portion is missing. The profile shows 110,000 to 150,000 clones, about 84% of them singletons. The sequenced sample consisted of PBMCs. The receptors originated from a young woman in good health and CMV-seropositive. CDR3s include the opening cysteine and the closing phenylalanine or tryptophan. Fields, in order: clone size, D gene, J gene, V gene, CDR3 DNA, CDR3 protein. D genes are given only for firm matches. The size field is filled for only some rows; it gives once, few, many or a size class.

>few|-|TRBJ1-6|TRBV25-1
TGTGCCAGCAGTAACCAAGGGGCTGACTATAATTCACCCCTCCACTTT
CASSNQGADYNSPLHF
>-|TRBD1|TRBJ2-7|TRBV29-1
TGCAGCGTTGAAGGAGACAGGGCCGAGCAGTACTTC
CSVEGDRAEQYF
>-|TRBD1|TRBJ1-6|TRBV7-2
TGTGCCAGCAGCCCCGGACAGGGCCCCCTCCACTTT
CASSPGQGPLHF
>-|-|TRBJ1-2|TRBV6-5
TGTGCCAGCAGTTCCAACAGTGGTGGAAACTATGGCTACACCTTC
CASSSNSGGNYGYTF
>-|-|TRBJ1-5|TRBV6-6
TGTGCCAGCAGTTACGAGACAGCCTTCTATCAGCCCCAGCATTTT
CASSYETAFYQPQHF
>-|TRBD1|TRBJ2-7|TRBV25-1
TGTGCCAGCAGTGAAAAAGGGGGCGAAGCCTACGAGCAGTACTTC
CASSEKGGEAYEQYF
>-|-|TRBJ2-7|TRBV30
TGTGCCTGGAGAAGACAGGCCCCCTACGAGCAGTACTTC
CAWRRQAPYEQYF
>few|TRBD1|TRBJ1-4|TRBV5-1
TGCGCCAGCAGCTTAACAGGGGCGAGGACTGAAAAACTGTTTTTT
CASSLTGARTEKLFF
>-|TRBD2|TRBJ2-5|TRBV5-1
TGCGCCAGCAGCTTGGGGGGGGGAGAGACCCAGTACTTC
CASSLGGGETQYF
>-|-|TRBJ2-7|TRBV28
TGTGCCAGCAGTCCATCGTACATACAAGACTACGAGCAGTACTTC
CASSPSYIQDYEQYF
>once|TRBD1|TRBJ2-2|TRBV4-1
TGCGCCAGCAGCCCCAGACAGGGGGCGGTCACCGGGGAGCTGTTTTTT
CASSPRQGAVTGELFF
>-|-|TRBJ1-2|TRBV5-4
TGTGCCAGCAGCTTGGACTACGGCAACTATGGCTACACCTTC
CASSLDYGNYGYTF
>few|-|TRBJ1-2|TRBV18
TGTGCCAGCTCACCAAGAGACTTCTATGGCTACACCTTC
CASSPRDFYGYTF
>-|TRBD2|TRBJ2-7|TRBV14
TGTGCCAGCAGCCAAGAGGGACTAGCGTGCGAGCAGTACTTC
CASSQEGLACEQYF
>-|-|TRBJ1-1|TRBV7-9
TGTGCCAGCAGCTTCCCAGGGAACACTGAAGCTTTCTTT
CASSFPGNTEAFF
>-|-|TRBJ1-4|TRBV5-1
TGCGCCAGCAGCTGGGTGACGGGACTTCCTAATGAAAAACTGTTTTTT
CASSWVTGLPNEKLFF
>-|TRBD1|TRBJ2-1|TRBV28
TGTGCCAGCAGTCCCGGACAGGTGAGGAATGAGCAGTTCTTC
CASSPGQVRNEQFF
>-|-|TRBJ2-7|TRBV6-6
TGTGCCAGCAGTTCGCCAGTACCGGGCAGGGCTTACGAGCAGTACTTC
CASSSPVPGRAYEQYF
>-|-|TRBJ2-3|TRBV4-1
TGCGCCAGCAGCCAAGTCGCAACTAGCACAGATACGCAGTATTTT
CASSQVATSTDTQYF
>few|TRBD1|TRBJ2-5|TRBV7-2
TGTGCCAGCAGCTTTTCCCCGGACAGGGTGGAGACCCAGTACTTC
CASSFSPDRVETQYF
>-|-|TRBJ2-7|TRBV6-1
TGTGCCAGCAGTGAAGATATTCGGTCCTACGAGCAGTACTTC
CASSEDIRSYEQYF
>few|TRBD2|TRBJ2-1|TRBV6-6
TGTGCCAGCAGACGGGGGGAGTTCAGCAATGAGCAGTTCTTC
CASRRGEFSNEQFF
>-|-|TRBJ1-2|TRBV7-9
TGTGCCAGCAGCTTAGCAACAGGGCGGATGGGGAACTATGGCTACACCTTC
CASSLATGRMGNYGYTF
>-|-|TRBJ2-7|TRBV7-2
TGTGCCAGCAGCCCCCGTCTGAGTGGGAGCTCCTACGAGCAGTACTTC
CASSPRLSGSSYEQYF